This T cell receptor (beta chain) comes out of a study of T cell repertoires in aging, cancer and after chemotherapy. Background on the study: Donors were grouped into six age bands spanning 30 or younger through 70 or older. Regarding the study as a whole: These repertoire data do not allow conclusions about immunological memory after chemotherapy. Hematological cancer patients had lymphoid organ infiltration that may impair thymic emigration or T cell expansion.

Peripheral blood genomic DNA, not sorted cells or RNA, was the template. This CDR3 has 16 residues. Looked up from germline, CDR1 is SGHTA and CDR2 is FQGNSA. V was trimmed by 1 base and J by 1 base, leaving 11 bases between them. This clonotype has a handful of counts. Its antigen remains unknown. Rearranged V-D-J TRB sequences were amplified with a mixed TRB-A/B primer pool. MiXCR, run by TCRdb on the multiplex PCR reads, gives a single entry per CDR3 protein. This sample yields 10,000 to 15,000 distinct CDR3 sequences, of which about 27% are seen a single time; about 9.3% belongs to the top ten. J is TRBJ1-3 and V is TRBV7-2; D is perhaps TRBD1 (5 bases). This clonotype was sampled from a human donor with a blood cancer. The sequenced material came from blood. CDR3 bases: TGTGCCAGCAGCTTAGACGGACACTCGTCTGGAAACACCATATATTTT. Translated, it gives CASSLDGHSSGNTIYF.